This T cell receptor (beta chain) came from a study of memory CD4+ T cells and cytomegalovirus serostatus. Across the study: This sample comes from healthy Belgian adults, several CMV seropositive, under 25 seronegative.

The table came from immunoSEQ multiplex PCR; TCRdb's copy has only in-frame clones and leaves some out. The table has about 100,000 clones, 80% seen once. Per germline, CDR1 SGHRS and CDR2 YFSETQ. V dropped 0 bases and J dropped 6 bases, with 13 bases sitting between them. The CDR3 is 14 residues long. The sort gate was single viable CD3+CD4+CD8-CD45RO+ cells for memory CD4+ T cells. The receptor's source is an adult in good health and CMV-seropositive. This chain joins TRBV5-1 and TRBJ2-7; D is possibly TRBD2 (6 bases). Sequences were obtained from memory CD4+ T cells from blood. The CDR3 here is CASSLALEGSEQYF. As DNA, the CDR3 is TGCGCCAGCAGCTTGGCCTTGGAGGGGTCCGAGCAGTACTTC.